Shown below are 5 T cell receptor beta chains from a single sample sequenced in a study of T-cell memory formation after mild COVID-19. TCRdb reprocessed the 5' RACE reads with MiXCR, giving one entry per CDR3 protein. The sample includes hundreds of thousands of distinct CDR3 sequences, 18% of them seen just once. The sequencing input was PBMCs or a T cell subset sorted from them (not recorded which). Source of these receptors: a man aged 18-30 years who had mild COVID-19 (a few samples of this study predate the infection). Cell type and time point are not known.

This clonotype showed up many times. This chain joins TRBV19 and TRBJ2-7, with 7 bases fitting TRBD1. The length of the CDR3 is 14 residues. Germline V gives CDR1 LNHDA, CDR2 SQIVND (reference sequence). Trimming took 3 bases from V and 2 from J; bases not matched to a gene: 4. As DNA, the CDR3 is TGTGCCAGTAGTATTTTGGACAGGACCTACGAGCAGTACTTC. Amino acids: CASSILDRTYEQYF.

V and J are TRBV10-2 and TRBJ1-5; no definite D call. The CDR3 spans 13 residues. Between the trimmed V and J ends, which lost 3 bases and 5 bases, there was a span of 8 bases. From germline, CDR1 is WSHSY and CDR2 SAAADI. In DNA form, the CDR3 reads TGCGCCAGCAGTGATAGGAGGGATCAGCCCCAGCATTTT. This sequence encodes CASSDRRDQPQHF.

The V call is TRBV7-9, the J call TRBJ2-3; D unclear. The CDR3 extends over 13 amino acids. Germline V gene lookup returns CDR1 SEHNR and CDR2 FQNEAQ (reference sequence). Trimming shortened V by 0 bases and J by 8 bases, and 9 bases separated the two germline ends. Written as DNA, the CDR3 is TGTGCCAGCAGCTTAGCCTTCGAAATTACGCAGTATTTT. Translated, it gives CASSLAFEITQYF.

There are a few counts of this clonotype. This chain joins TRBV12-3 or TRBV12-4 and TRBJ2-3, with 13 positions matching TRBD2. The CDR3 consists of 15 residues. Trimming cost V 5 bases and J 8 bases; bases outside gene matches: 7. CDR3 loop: CASSLWTSGGGTQYF. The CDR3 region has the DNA TGTGCCAGCAGTCTCTGGACTAGCGGGGGCGGTACGCAGTATTTT.

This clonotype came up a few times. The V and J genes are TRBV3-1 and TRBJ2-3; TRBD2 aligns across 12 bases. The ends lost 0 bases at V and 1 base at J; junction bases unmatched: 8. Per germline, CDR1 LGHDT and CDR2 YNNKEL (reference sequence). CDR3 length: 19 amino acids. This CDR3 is CASSQEGLAGGPGTDTQYF. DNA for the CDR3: TGTGCCAGCAGCCAAGAGGGCCTAGCGGGGGGGCCCGGCACAGATACGCAGTATTTT.